This T cell receptor (beta chain) was captured in a study of blood T cell repertoires in COVID-19. Study background: From the United States, Italy and Spain came samples of acute and convalescent COVID-19.

With V trimmed by 4 bases and J by 6 bases, 6 bases remained unmatched. The V gene's germline CDR1 is SNHLY and CDR2 FYNNEI. The CDR3 length is 14 residues. Profiled with immunoSEQ multiplex PCR; TCRdb holds only in-frame clones, not every one. Of some 77,000 clones listed, around 88% are singletons. This clone was seen more than once but under ten times. This TCR was sampled from a man aged 25-40 years with acute or convalescent COVID-19. The V gene is TRBV2, the J gene TRBJ1-5, with 7 bases fitting TRBD1. The sequencing input was peripheral blood. Here the CDR3 DNA reads TGTGCCAGCAGTGGACAGGGTAAGGTTCAGCCCCAGCATTTT. Its translation: CASSGQGKVQPQHF.